The rows below give T cell receptor beta chains drawn from one sample of a study of blood T cell repertoires in COVID-19. TCRdb's copy holds only in-frame clones and misses some; the assay was immunoSEQ multiplex PCR. Of 250,000 or so clones in the sample, roughly 86% were seen once. The source material was peripheral blood. The receptors originated from an older woman with COVID-19, enrolled during active disease. CDR3s include the opening cysteine and the closing phenylalanine or tryptophan. The D gene is left open where the match is weak. Some rows mark clone size as missing; the rest say once, few, many or name a class of expanded clone.

clone_size: NA
v_call: TRBV9
j_call: TRBJ1-1
d_call: TRBD1
cdr3_aa: CASSSLQGGITEAFF
cdr3_nt: TGTGCCAGCAGCTCATTACAGGGGGGGATCACTGAAGCTTTCTTT

clone_size: NA
v_call: TRBV6-2/TRBV6-3
j_call: TRBJ1-2
d_call: TRBD1
cdr3_aa: CASSSPDRGSYGYTF
cdr3_nt: TGTGCCAGCAGTTCCCCGGACAGGGGCAGCTATGGCTACACCTTC

clone_size: NA
v_call: TRBV7-2
j_call: TRBJ1-2
d_call: TRBD1
cdr3_aa: CASSLVPDRALYGYTF
cdr3_nt: TGTGCCAGCAGCTTAGTACCGGACAGGGCGCTCTATGGCTACACCTTC

clone_size: NA
v_call: TRBV11-3
j_call: TRBJ2-2
d_call: TRBD1
cdr3_aa: CASSHRDRGPGELFF
cdr3_nt: TGTGCCAGCAGCCACCGGGACAGGGGGCCTGGGGAGCTGTTTTTT

clone_size: NA
v_call: TRBV30
j_call: TRBJ2-3
d_call: NA
cdr3_aa: CAWHLDSTDTQYF
cdr3_nt: TGTGCCTGGCACCTAGACAGCACAGATACGCAGTATTTT

clone_size: NA
v_call: TRBV9
j_call: TRBJ2-1
d_call: NA
cdr3_aa: CASSRRGVGASGRKSGDNEQFF
cdr3_nt: TGTGCCAGCAGTCGTAGAGGTGTGGGGGCTAGCGGCCGTAAGAGTGGCGACAATGAGCAGTTCTTC

clone_size: once
v_call: TRBV5-1
j_call: TRBJ2-1
d_call: TRBD2
cdr3_aa: CASSHAGTSDYNEQFF
cdr3_nt: TGCGCCAGCAGCCACGCCGGGACTAGTGACTACAATGAGCAGTTCTTC

clone_size: NA
v_call: TRBV29-1
j_call: TRBJ1-2
d_call: NA
cdr3_aa: CSVEVPTDGGGPYYGYTF
cdr3_nt: TGCAGCGTTGAAGTGCCAACAGACGGGGGGGGTCCTTACTATGGCTACACCTTC

clone_size: NA
v_call: TRBV7-2
j_call: TRBJ2-7
d_call: TRBD2
cdr3_aa: CASSYGSGRAGDEQYF
cdr3_nt: TGTGCCAGCAGCTACGGTAGCGGGAGGGCCGGGGACGAGCAGTACTTC

clone_size: NA
v_call: TRBV5-1
j_call: TRBJ2-1
d_call: TRBD2
cdr3_aa: CASSLYGRGTYNEQFF
cdr3_nt: TGCGCCAGCAGCTTGTATGGGCGGGGGACCTACAATGAGCAGTTCTTC

clone_size: few
v_call: TRBV18
j_call: TRBJ2-3
d_call: TRBD1
cdr3_aa: CASTSDRGSDTQYF
cdr3_nt: TGTGCCAGCACGTCCGACAGGGGGTCGGATACGCAGTATTTT

clone_size: NA
v_call: TRBV14
j_call: TRBJ2-7
d_call: NA
cdr3_aa: CASSPTSIRSYEYGQYF
cdr3_nt: TGTGCCAGCAGCCCTACGTCCATACGAAGCTACGAGTACGGGCAGTACTTC

clone_size: NA
v_call: TRBV5-4
j_call: TRBJ2-1
d_call: NA
cdr3_aa: CASSFRRQIGNEQFF
cdr3_nt: TGTGCCAGCAGCTTTCGGCGGCAGATCGGGAATGAGCAGTTCTTC

clone_size: NA
v_call: TRBV29-1
j_call: TRBJ2-7
d_call: TRBD1
cdr3_aa: CSGTGGGYEQYF
cdr3_nt: TGCAGCGGGACAGGGGGAGGGTACGAGCAGTACTTC

clone_size: NA
v_call: TRBV7-3
j_call: TRBJ1-1
d_call: TRBD1
cdr3_aa: CASSLTPQGEAFF
cdr3_nt: TGTGCCAGCAGCTTAACCCCACAGGGGGAAGCTTTCTTT

clone_size: NA
v_call: TRBV3-1/TRBV3-2
j_call: TRBJ1-4
d_call: TRBD1
cdr3_aa: CASSPPETGVSNEKLFF
cdr3_nt: TGTGCCAGCAGCCCCCCGGAGACAGGGGTTTCGAATGAAAAACTGTTTTTT

clone_size: NA
v_call: TRBV28
j_call: TRBJ1-1
d_call: TRBD1
cdr3_aa: CASSLLNQGAEAFF
cdr3_nt: TGTGCCAGCAGTCTTCTCAATCAGGGGGCTGAAGCTTTCTTT

clone_size: once
v_call: TRBV21-1
j_call: TRBJ2-1
d_call: NA
cdr3_aa: CASSKLQGLDNEQFF
cdr3_nt: TGTGCCAGCAGCAAACTCCAGGGTCTGGACAATGAGCAGTTCTTC

clone_size: NA
v_call: TRBV9
j_call: TRBJ2-1
d_call: TRBD2
cdr3_aa: CASSTRLAGTYNEQFF
cdr3_nt: TGTGCCAGCAGCACCAGACTAGCGGGTACCTACAATGAGCAGTTCTTC

clone_size: NA
v_call: TRBV13
j_call: TRBJ1-1
d_call: NA
cdr3_aa: CASSFRYQTYGEAFF
cdr3_nt: TGTGCCAGCAGCTTCAGGTATCAGACGTACGGTGAAGCTTTCTTT